This TCR beta chain was recorded in a study of blood T cell repertoires in COVID-19. Study-level information: COVID-19 samples, acute and convalescent, were from the United States, Italy and Spain. T cells, B-cell-depleted T cells, or PBMCs provided the cDNA or gDNA that served as material.

The ends lost 10 bases at V and 0 bases at J; junction bases unmatched: 12. The CDR3 consists of 17 residues. In germline, CDR1 is LNHDA, CDR2 SQIVND (reference sequence). Authors' processing steps: By means of reference gene primer amplification, nucleated cell counts were estimated. The table came from immunoSEQ multiplex PCR; TCRdb's copy has only in-frame clones and leaves some out. V and J calls and clone size are copied from that table; D and trimming were computed from the DNA. Of 25,000 to 35,000 clones listed, roughly nine tenths were seen once; the top ten hold roughly 22%. The source material was peripheral blood. This TCR came from a human donor with active COVID-19. The donor label of this sample is uncertain. This chain joins TRBV19 and TRBJ1-6, with TRBD1 identical over 7 bases. Here the CDR3 DNA reads TGTGCCACCCGAACCCTTCAGGGGGGCTCCTATAATTCACCCCTCCACTTT. Encoded protein: CATRTLQGGSYNSPLHF.